The T cell receptor (beta chain) under discussion was sequenced for a study of T cell responses to AZD1222 COVID-19 vaccine. Generated by immunoSEQ multiplex PCR, the TCRdb table keeps only in-frame clones and is missing some. There are 150,000 to 200,000 clones in the sample; over 70% occur only once, and approximately 2.5% lies in the top ten. The CDR3 consists of 12 residues. The germline V gene encodes CDR1 LGHNT and CDR2 FRNRAP. To note about this clone: One junction end disagrees with the germline gene, perhaps due to a read error.

This receptor was obtained from an adult in good health. V gene TRBV12-5 combines with J gene TRBJ1-1, with D unclear. Specimen: peripheral blood, collected on day 0 of MenACWY control vaccination. The CDR3 protein is CASALESVEAFF. CDR3 coding DNA: TGTGCTAGTGCTTTGGAGTCGGTTGAAGCTTTCTTT. The full variable domain, its missing parts supplied by reference TRBV12-5 and TRBJ1-1, is DARVTQTPRHKVTEMGQEVTMRCQPILGHNTVFWYRQTMMQGLELLAYFRNRAPLDDSGMPKDRFSAEMPDATLATLKIQPSEPRDSAVYFCASALESVEAFFGQGTRLTVV.